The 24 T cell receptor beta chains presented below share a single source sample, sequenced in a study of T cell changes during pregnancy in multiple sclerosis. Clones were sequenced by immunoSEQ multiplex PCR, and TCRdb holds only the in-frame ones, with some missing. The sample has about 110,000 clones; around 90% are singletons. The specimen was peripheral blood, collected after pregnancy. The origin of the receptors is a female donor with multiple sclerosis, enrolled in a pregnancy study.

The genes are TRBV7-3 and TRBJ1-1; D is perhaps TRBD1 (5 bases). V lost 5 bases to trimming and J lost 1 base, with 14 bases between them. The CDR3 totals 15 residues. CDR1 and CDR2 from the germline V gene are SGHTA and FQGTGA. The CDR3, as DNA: TGTGCCAGCAGCATAGTCGGGGGACGGAACACTGAAGCTTTCTTT. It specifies CASSIVGGRNTEAFF. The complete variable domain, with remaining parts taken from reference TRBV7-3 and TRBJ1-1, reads GAGVSQTPSNKVTEKGKYVELRCDPISGHTALYWYRQSLGQGPEFLIYFQGTGAADDSGLPNDRFFAVRPEGSVSTLKIQRTERGDSAVYLCASSIVGGRNTEAFFGQGTRLTVV.

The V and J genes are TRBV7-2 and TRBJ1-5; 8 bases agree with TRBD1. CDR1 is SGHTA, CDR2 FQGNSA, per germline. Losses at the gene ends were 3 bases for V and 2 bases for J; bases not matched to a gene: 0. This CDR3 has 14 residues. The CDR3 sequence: CASSLTGGNQPQHF. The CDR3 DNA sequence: TGTGCCAGCAGCTTGACAGGGGGCAATCAGCCCCAGCATTTT.

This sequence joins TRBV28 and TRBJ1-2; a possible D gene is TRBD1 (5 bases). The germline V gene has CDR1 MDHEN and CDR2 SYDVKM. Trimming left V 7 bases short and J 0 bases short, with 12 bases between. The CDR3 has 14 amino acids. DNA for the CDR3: TGTGCCAGCAACAGTTTGGGGCCTAACTATGGCTACACCTTC. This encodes CASNSLGPNYGYTF.

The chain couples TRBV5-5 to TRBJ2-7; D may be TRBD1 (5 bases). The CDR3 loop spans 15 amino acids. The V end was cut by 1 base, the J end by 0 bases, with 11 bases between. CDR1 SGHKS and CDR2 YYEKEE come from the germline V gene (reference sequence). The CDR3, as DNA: TGTGCCAGCAGCTTGTCCAGGGCTACCTCCTACGAGCAGTACTTC. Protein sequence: CASSLSRATSYEQYF.

CDR3 region: CASSAMDRTGPQHF. The CDR3, as DNA: TGTGCCAGCAGTGCTATGGACAGGACGGGGCCCCAGCATTTT. This rearrangement joins TRBV25-1 to TRBJ1-5; 7 positions match TRBD1. Germline V gene data show CDR1 as MGHDK and CDR2 as SYGVNS. V was clipped by 4 bases and J by 9 bases; unmatched bases: 9. CDR3 length equals 14 residues.

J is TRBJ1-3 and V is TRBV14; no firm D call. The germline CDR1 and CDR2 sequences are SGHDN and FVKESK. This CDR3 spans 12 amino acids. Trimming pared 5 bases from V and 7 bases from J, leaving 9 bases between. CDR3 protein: CASSILENTIYF. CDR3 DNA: TGTGCCAGCAGCATACTCGAGAACACCATATATTTT.

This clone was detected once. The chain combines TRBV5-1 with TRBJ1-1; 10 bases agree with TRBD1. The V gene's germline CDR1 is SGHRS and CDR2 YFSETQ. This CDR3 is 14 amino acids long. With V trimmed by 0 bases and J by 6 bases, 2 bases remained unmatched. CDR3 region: CASSLGQGAAEAFF. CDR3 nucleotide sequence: TGCGCCAGCAGCTTGGGACAGGGGGCGGCTGAAGCTTTCTTT.

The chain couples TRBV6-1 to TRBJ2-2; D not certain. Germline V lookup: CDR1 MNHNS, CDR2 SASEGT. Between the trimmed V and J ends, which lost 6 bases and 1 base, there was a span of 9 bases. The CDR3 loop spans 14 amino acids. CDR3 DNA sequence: TGTGCCAGCAGGATCGCGGAGAACACCGGGGAGCTGTTTTTT. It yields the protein CASRIAENTGELFF.

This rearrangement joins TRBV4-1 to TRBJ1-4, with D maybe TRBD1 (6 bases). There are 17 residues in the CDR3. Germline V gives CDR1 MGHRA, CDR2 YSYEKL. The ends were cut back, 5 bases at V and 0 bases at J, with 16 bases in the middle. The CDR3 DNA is TGCGCCAGCAGCTTCCAGGACAGTACTACAACTAATGAAAAACTGTTTTTT. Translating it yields CASSFQDSTTTNEKLFF.

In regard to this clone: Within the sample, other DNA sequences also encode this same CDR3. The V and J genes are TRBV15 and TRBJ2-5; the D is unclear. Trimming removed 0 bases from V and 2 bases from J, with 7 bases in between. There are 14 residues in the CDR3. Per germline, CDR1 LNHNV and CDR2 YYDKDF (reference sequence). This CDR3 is CATSRDRSQETQYF. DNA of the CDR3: TGTGCCACCAGCAGAGATAGAAGTCAAGAGACCCAGTACTTC.

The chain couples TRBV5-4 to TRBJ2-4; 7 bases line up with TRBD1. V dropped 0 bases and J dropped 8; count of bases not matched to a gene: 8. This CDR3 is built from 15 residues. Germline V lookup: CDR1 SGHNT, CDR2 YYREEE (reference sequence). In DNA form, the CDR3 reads TGTGCCAGCAGCTTGGAGGGGGCCGGGTCGGACATTCAGTACTTC. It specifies CASSLEGAGSDIQYF.

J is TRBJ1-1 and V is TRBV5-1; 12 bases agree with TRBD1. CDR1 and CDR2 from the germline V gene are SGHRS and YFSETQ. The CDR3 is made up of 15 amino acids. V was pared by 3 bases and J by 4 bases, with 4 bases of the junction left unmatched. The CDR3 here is CASSSGTGGVTEAFF. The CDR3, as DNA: TGCGCCAGCAGCTCTGGGACAGGGGGCGTCACTGAAGCTTTCTTT.

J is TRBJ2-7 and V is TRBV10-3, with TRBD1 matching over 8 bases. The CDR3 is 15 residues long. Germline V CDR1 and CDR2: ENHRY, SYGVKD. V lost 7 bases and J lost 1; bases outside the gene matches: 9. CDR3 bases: TGTGCCATCACATACAAGACAGGGGCGTCCTACGAGCAGTACTTC. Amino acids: CAITYKTGASYEQYF.

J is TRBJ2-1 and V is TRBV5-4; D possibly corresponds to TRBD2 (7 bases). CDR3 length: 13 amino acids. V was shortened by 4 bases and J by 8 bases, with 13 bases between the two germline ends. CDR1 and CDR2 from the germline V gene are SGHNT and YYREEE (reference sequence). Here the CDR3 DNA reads TGTGCCAGCAGCCCACAAGGGGGGGATGAGCAGTTCTTC. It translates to CASSPQGGDEQFF.

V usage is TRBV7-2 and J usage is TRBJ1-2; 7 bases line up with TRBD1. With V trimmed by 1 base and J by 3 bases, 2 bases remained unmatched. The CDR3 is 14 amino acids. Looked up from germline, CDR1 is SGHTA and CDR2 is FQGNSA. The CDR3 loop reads CASSLGTGDYGYTF. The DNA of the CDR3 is TGTGCCAGCAGCTTAGGGACAGGTGACTATGGCTACACCTTC.

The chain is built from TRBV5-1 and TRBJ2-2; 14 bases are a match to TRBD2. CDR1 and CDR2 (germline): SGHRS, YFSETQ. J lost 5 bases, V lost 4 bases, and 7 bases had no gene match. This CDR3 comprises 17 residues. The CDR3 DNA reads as TGCGCCAGCAGCGAAGGACTAGCGGGGGGCGGGACCGGGGAGCTGTTTTTT. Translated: CASSEGLAGGGTGELFF.

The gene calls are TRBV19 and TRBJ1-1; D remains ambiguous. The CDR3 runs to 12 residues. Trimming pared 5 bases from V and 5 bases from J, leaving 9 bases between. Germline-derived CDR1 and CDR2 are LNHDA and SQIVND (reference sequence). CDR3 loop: CASSDQRTEAFF. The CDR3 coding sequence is TGTGCCAGTAGTGACCAGCGGACTGAAGCTTTCTTT.

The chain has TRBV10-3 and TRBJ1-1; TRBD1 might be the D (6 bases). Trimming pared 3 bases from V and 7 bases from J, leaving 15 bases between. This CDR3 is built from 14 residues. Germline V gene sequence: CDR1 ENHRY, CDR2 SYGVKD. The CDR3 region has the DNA TGTGCCATCAGTGAATGGGACACCGAGAGTGAAGCTTTCTTT. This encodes CAISEWDTESEAFF.

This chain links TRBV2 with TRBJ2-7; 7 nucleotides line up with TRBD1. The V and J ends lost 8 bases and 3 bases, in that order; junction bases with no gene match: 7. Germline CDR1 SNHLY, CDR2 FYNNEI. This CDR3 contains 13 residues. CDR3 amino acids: CASVRGQSYEQYF. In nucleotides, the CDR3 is TGTGCCAGCGTGAGGGGACAGAGCTACGAGCAGTACTTC.

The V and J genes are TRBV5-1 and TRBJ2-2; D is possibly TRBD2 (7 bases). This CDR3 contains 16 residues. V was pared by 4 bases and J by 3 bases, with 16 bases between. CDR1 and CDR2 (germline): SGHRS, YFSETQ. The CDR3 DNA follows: TGCGCCAGCAGCCCCCCGGGGAGGGGGGACACCGGGGAGCTGTTTTTT. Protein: CASSPPGRGDTGELFF. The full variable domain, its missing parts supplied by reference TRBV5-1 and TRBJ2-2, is KAGVTQTPRYLIKTRGQQVTLSCSPISGHRSVSWYQQTPGQGLQFLFEYFSETQRNKGNFPGRFSGRQFSNSRSEMNVSTLELGDSALYLCASSPPGRGDTGELFFGEGSRLTVL.

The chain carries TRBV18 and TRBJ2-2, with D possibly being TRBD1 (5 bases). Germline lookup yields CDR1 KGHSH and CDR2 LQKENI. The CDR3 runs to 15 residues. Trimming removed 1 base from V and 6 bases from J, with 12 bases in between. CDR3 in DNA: TGTGCCAGCTCACCACAAGGACAACCTTCCGGGGAGCTGTTTTTT. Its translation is CASSPQGQPSGELFF.

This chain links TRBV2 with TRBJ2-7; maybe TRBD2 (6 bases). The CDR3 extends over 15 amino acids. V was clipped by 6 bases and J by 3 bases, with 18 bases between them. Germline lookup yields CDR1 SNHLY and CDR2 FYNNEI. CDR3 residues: CASSVHRDLDYEQYF. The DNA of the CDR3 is TGTGCCAGCAGCGTTCACCGGGACTTGGACTACGAGCAGTACTTC.

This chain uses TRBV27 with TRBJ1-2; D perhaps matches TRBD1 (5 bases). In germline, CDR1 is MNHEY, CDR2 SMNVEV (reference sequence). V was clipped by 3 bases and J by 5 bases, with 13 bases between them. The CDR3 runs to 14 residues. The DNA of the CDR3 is TGTGCCAGCAGTTTCCGGGGCGGGGGGTATGGCTACACCTTC. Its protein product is CASSFRGGGYGYTF.

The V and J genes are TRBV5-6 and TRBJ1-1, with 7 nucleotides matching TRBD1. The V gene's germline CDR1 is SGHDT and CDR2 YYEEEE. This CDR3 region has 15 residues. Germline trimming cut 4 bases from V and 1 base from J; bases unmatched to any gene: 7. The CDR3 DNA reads TGTGCCAGCAGCCAACAGGGGATACGGAACACTGAAGCTTTCTTT. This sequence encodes CASSQQGIRNTEAFF.